This T cell receptor beta chain was obtained from a study of Ad26.COV2.S vaccination and SARS-CoV-2 variants. Study summary: Donor was in the COV1001 Ad26.COV2.S trial arm. General study points: There was a possibility that the TCR breadth and depth analyses underestimated total T cell responses. Those who received vaccine or placebo ended up with similar non-spike TCR breadth.

V was clipped by 3 bases and J by 6 bases, with 14 bases between them. CDR3 length: 14 residues. Germline CDR1 is MNHEY and CDR2 is SMNVEV (reference sequence). Described treatment: 15 to 20 received Ad26.COV2.S at low or high dose, single or two shots; about five received placebo; per-sample allocation not given. Specimen acquisition occurred on day 63 following the initial vaccine or placebo injection. Data came from immunoSEQ multiplex PCR; TCRdb stores just in-frame clones and leaves some out. The sample has hundreds of thousands of clones, around 90% seen once. Regarding this clone: Its antigen is not identified.

The chain joins TRBV27 to TRBJ2-5; perhaps TRBD2 as D (6 bases). This clonotype originated in a person aged 18 to 59 who received the Ad26.COV2.S COVID-19 vaccine or a placebo. The specimen was peripheral blood, collected in a trial of Ad26.COV2.S vaccine versus placebo. The CDR3 region is CASSFDSAGKTQYF. CDR3 bases: TGTGCCAGCAGTTTCGACAGCGCGGGGAAGACCCAGTACTTC.